This TCR beta chain is from a study of T cell changes during pregnancy in multiple sclerosis. This CDR3 is 14 amino acids long. Trimming cost V 3 bases and J 5 bases, with 14 bases left between them. CDR1 and CDR2 (germline): SGDLS, YYNGEE. Sequencing used immunoSEQ multiplex PCR; TCRdb keeps in-frame clones, though not all of them. This sample yields 20,000 to 25,000 clones, of which 70% to 90% are seen a single time; under 1.3% belongs to the top ten. The chain carries TRBV9 and TRBJ2-5; TRBD1 might be the D (6 bases). The sample in question was CD4+ T cells from peripheral blood mononuclear cells, obtained in the first trimester of pregnancy. This clonotype was obtained from a female donor in good health, enrolled as a control in a pregnancy study. For the CDR3, the DNA is TGTGCCAGCAGCGCGAGCCTAAGGGGGGAGACCCAGTACTTC. Its translation: CASSASLRGETQYF.